The 18 T cell receptor beta chains below come from one sample, sequenced in a study of T cell repertoires in cytomegalovirus infection. MiXCR, applied by TCRdb to the reads, yields one record per CDR3 protein. Here the sample spans approximately 470,000 distinct CDR3 sequences, about 44% being singletons. No antigen is known for these receptors. The sample consisted of cultured PBMCs, taken from culture after CMV antigen stimulation. The source is a human donor in good health (CMV status not recorded). Some clones in this sample may be carry-over from other donors' samples.

The CDR3 bases are TGTGCCACCAGCAGACTTGCACGGGATCCCACCTACAATGAGCAGTTCTTC. It codes for CATSRLARDPTYNEQFF. V gene TRBV15 combines with J gene TRBJ2-1, with D possibly matching TRBD2 (5 bases). The CDR3 covers 17 residues. The germline V and J ends were trimmed by 2 bases and 2 bases, with 16 bases remaining between them. Germline V gives CDR1 LNHNV, CDR2 YYDKDF (reference sequence).

With regard to this clonotype: At one end, the junction sequence differs from germline, possibly due to a read error. This chain joins TRBV5-1 and TRBJ2-3; no clear D gene. The CDR3 extends over 12 amino acids. The V gene's germline CDR1 is SGHRS and CDR2 YFSETQ. Here the CDR3 reads CASGLEADTQYF. Written as DNA, the CDR3 is TGCGCCAGCGGCTTGGAAGCAGATACGCAGTATTTT.

A few counts support this clonotype. This rearrangement joins TRBV5-6 to TRBJ2-3; 8 nucleotides align to TRBD2. The CDR3 has 16 residues. V lost 3 bases and J lost 2; bases outside the gene matches: 8. CDR1 and CDR2 (germline): SGHDT, YYEEEE. As DNA, the CDR3 is TGTGCCAGCAGCTCCCGGGTAGCGGGGTTCACAGATACGCAGTATTTT. The encoded protein is CASSSRVAGFTDTQYF.

The V and J genes are TRBV12-3 or TRBV12-4 and TRBJ2-1; 9 bases fit TRBD1. The CDR3 is 15 residues long. The trim removed 1 base at V and 7 bases at J, leaving 5 bases unmatched. CDR3 sequence reads: CASSLVQGARNEQFF. The DNA for the CDR3 is TGTGCCAGCAGTTTAGTACAGGGGGCAAGGAATGAGCAGTTCTTC.

This clonotype appeared a few times. The chain combines TRBV7-8 with TRBJ1-1; no clear D. The CDR3 loop spans 15 amino acids. Germline CDR1 and CDR2: SGHVS and FQNEAQ. Trimming shortened V by 2 bases and J by 0 bases, and 10 bases separated the two germline ends. This CDR3 is CASSLSGPMNTEAFF. In nucleotides, the CDR3 is TGTGCCAGCAGCTTAAGCGGACCCATGAACACTGAAGCTTTCTTT.

The CDR3 is CASSLDGAGKVDEQYF. CDR3 nucleotides: TGTGCCAGCAGCTTAGATGGGGCAGGAAAAGTCGACGAGCAGTACTTC. The chain links TRBV11-3 to TRBJ2-7, with D perhaps matching TRBD1 (5 bases). V was trimmed by 0 bases and J by 5 bases, leaving 17 bases between them. This CDR3 comprises 16 residues. The germline V gene has CDR1 SGHNT and CDR2 YENEEA. Full variable domain (missing parts from reference TRBV11-3 and TRBJ2-7): EAGVVQSPRYKIIEKKQPVAFWCNPISGHNTLYWYLQNLGQGPELLIRYENEEAVDDSQLPKDRFSAERLKGVDSTLKIQPAELGDSAVYLCASSLDGAGKVDEQYFGPGTRLTVT.

This clonotype has more than one count but fewer than ten. The V and J genes are TRBV12-3 or TRBV12-4 and TRBJ2-2; 14 nucleotides match TRBD2. V shed 1 base, J shed 0 bases, and the junction held 13 bases outside the gene matches. The CDR3 contains 22 residues. In DNA, the CDR3 is TGTGCCAGCAGTTTAGATCTATGGTTGGGACTAGCGGGAGATGCGAACACCGGGGAGCTGTTTTTT. It codes for CASSLDLWLGLAGDANTGELFF.

This clonotype turned up a few times. V is TRBV7-2 and J is TRBJ2-5; TRBD2 matches 10 bases. CDR3 length: 15 amino acids. V gave up 1 base and J gave up 5 bases; unmatched junction bases: 4. The germline gives CDR1 SGHTA, CDR2 FQGNSA. The CDR3 nucleotides are TGTGCCAGCAGCTTAGGAGCGGGAGGGCTGGAGACCCAGTACTTC. This sequence encodes CASSLGAGGLETQYF. The variable domain in full, with the rest retrieved from reference TRBV7-2 and TRBJ2-5, is GAGVSQSPSNKVTEKGKDVELRCDPISGHTALYWYRQSLGQGLEFLIYFQGNSAPDKSGLPSDRFSAERTGGSVSTLTIQRTQQEDSAVYLCASSLGAGGLETQYFGPGTRLLVL.

This clonotype showed up just a few times. This rearrangement joins TRBV12-3 or TRBV12-4 to TRBJ2-3; the D is unclear. The V end lost 2 bases, the J end lost 4 bases, and 7 bases lay between the germline ends. CDR3 length: 13 amino acids. The CDR3 loop reads CASSLWGSDTQYF. The DNA for the CDR3 is TGTGCCAGCAGTTTATGGGGTTCAGATACGCAGTATTTT.

The chain couples TRBV7-9 to TRBJ2-7; 9 bases agree with TRBD1. The CDR3 loop spans 14 amino acids. In germline, CDR1 is SEHNR, CDR2 FQNEAQ (reference sequence). J gave up 3 bases and V 2 bases, and 2 bases lay outside the gene matches. The CDR3 here is CASSLMGQGYEQYF. The CDR3 nucleotides read TGTGCCAGCAGCTTAATGGGACAGGGCTACGAGCAGTACTTC. The whole variable domain, filled in from reference TRBV7-9 and TRBJ2-7, reads DTGVSQNPRHKITKRGQNVTFRCDPISEHNRLYWYRQTLGQGPEFLTYFQNEAQLEKSRLLSDRFSAERPKGSFSTLEIQRTEQGDSAMYLCASSLMGQGYEQYFGPGTRLTVT.

This clonotype was seen a handful of times. This chain joins TRBV7-9 and TRBJ2-7; the match to TRBD2 covers 14 bases. With 0 bases clipped from V and 2 bases from J, the junction kept 12 bases outside the gene matches. Germline V CDR1 and CDR2: SEHNR, FQNEAQ (reference sequence). The CDR3 covers 20 residues. The CDR3 spells CASSLALTGTSGGDAYEQYF. The DNA for the CDR3 is TGTGCCAGCAGCTTAGCGCTAACAGGGACTAGCGGGGGAGATGCCTACGAGCAGTACTTC.

The rearrangement joins TRBV7-8 to TRBJ2-5; TRBD1 aligns across 7 bases. Germline V CDR1 and CDR2: SGHVS, FQNEAQ. J gave up 5 bases and V 5 bases, and 8 bases lay outside the gene matches. This CDR3 is 14 amino acids long. This CDR3 reads CASSESTGAETQYF. CDR3 sequence (DNA): TGTGCCAGCAGCGAGAGCACAGGGGCGGAGACCCAGTACTTC.

V is TRBV7-2 and J is TRBJ2-5, with TRBD2 matching over 10 bases. The trim removed 5 bases at V and 5 bases at J, leaving 5 bases unmatched. CDR3 size: 14 residues. Germline loops: CDR1 SGHTA, CDR2 FQGNSA. Written as DNA, the CDR3 is TGTGCCAGCAGCGCTAGCGGGAGTGGGGAGACCCAGTACTTC. It translates to CASSASGSGETQYF.

The rearrangement links TRBV20-1 to TRBJ2-3; TRBD1 or TRBD2 may be the D gene (5 bases each). There are 15 residues in the CDR3. Germline V lookup: CDR1 DFQATT, CDR2 SNEGSKA (reference sequence). The V and J ends lost 2 bases and 2 bases respectively, with 14 bases between them. CDR3 in amino acids: CSARPPGRLTDTQYF. The CDR3 nucleotides are TGCAGTGCTAGACCCCCGGGACGGCTCACAGATACGCAGTATTTT.

The chain employs TRBV11-2 and TRBJ2-3; no clear D. The CDR3 is 14 amino acids. The V gene's germline CDR1 is SGHAT and CDR2 FQNNGV. Trimming stripped 3 bases from V and 3 bases from J, with 10 bases between. The CDR3 sequence: CASSFRAVTDTQYF. CDR3 DNA: TGTGCCAGCAGCTTTCGGGCCGTAACAGATACGCAGTATTTT. Variable domain in full (rest from reference TRBV11-2 and TRBJ2-3): EAGVAQSPRYKIIEKRQSVAFWCNPISGHATLYWYQQILGQGPKLLIQFQNNGVVDDSQLPKDRFSAERLKGVDSTLKIQPAKLEDSAVYLCASSFRAVTDTQYFGPGTRLTVL.

This clonotype was seen a few times. The gene calls are TRBV12-3 or TRBV12-4 and TRBJ2-7; D possibly corresponds to TRBD1 (5 bases). Trimming stripped 7 bases from V and 7 bases from J, with 26 bases between. The CDR3 totals 16 residues. The CDR3 sequence: CASTLGARASRREQYF. CDR3 coding DNA: TGTGCCAGCACCTTAGGGGCTCGGGCCTCCCGAAGAGAGCAGTACTTC.

Many counts were recorded for this clonotype. V gene TRBV7-8 combines with J gene TRBJ2-3; 10 bases are shared with TRBD2. The CDR3 totals 16 residues. Germline CDR1 is SGHVS and CDR2 is FQNEAQ. V was pared by 5 bases and J by 2 bases, with 7 bases of the junction left unmatched. The CDR3: CASSPIAGGLTDTQYF. CDR3 nucleotides: TGTGCCAGCAGCCCCATAGCGGGGGGACTCACAGATACGCAGTATTTT.

This clonotype was detected a few times. The genes are TRBV7-9 and TRBJ1-5; D gene uncertain. V was trimmed by 1 base and J by 5 bases, leaving 3 bases between them. The length of the CDR3 is 12 residues. The germline V gene has CDR1 SEHNR and CDR2 FQNEAQ (reference sequence). The CDR3 loop reads CASSLGHQPQHF. CDR3 DNA sequence: TGTGCCAGCAGCTTAGGCCATCAGCCCCAGCATTTT.